Below are 10 T cell receptor beta chains sequenced from a single sample in a study of identical twins. One entry per CDR3 protein results from TCRdb running MiXCR on the 5' RACE reads. The sample consists of around 100,000 distinct CDR3 sequences, 5.9% of them appearing once. The sample was memory T cells sorted from blood. These receptors came from a woman in her fifties or sixties in good health.

This clonotype has a count of ten or more. This chain uses TRBV10-1 with TRBJ2-7; D is undetermined. This CDR3 is 11 amino acids long. The ends were cut back, 8 bases at V and 3 bases at J, with 8 bases in the middle. Germline V CDR1 and CDR2: WNHNN, SYGVQD (reference sequence). The CDR3 loop is CASSDGYEQYF. In nucleotides, the CDR3 is TGCGCCAGCTCGGACGGCTACGAGCAGTACTTC.

This chain connects TRBV12-3 or TRBV12-4 to TRBJ1-5, with D unresolved. The CDR3 has 17 amino acids. V was pared by 3 bases and J by 0 bases, with 15 bases between. The DNA of the CDR3 is TGTGCCAGCAGTTTGAGTCGCAGGCCCTATAGCAATCAGCCCCAGCATTTT. Encoded protein: CASSLSRRPYSNQPQHF.

In this sample, this clonotype turned up many times. The rearrangement uses TRBV3-1 and TRBJ2-1, with D maybe TRBD2 (6 bases). Germline V CDR1 and CDR2: LGHDT, YNNKEL (reference sequence). There are 14 residues in the CDR3. V lost 8 bases, J lost 4 bases, and 15 bases lay in between. CDR3 residues: CASERAGIYNEQFF. The CDR3, as DNA: TGTGCCAGCGAGCGGGCGGGGATTTACAATGAGCAGTTCTTC.

The rearrangement uses TRBV20-1 and TRBJ1-3, with no clear D. This CDR3 contains 12 residues. Germline CDR1 and CDR2: DFQATT and SNEGSKA (reference sequence). The germline V and J ends were trimmed by 6 bases and 0 bases, with 6 bases remaining between them. The CDR3 DNA is TGCAGTGCGGCAGACTCTGGAAACACCATATATTTT. Its translation is CSAADSGNTIYF.

At least ten counts were recorded for this clonotype. The V call is TRBV5-1, the J call TRBJ1-3; D remains ambiguous. Trimming removed 0 bases from V and 2 bases from J, with 12 bases in between. This CDR3 contains 16 residues. Germline V lookup: CDR1 SGHRS, CDR2 YFSETQ. Written as DNA, the CDR3 is TGCGCCAGCAGCTTGGGACAAGGGCCGACTGGAAACACCATATATTTT. Its protein is CASSLGQGPTGNTIYF.

This clonotype was found many times. The chain couples TRBV2 to TRBJ2-2; 8 positions agree with TRBD1. The junction had 5 bases not matched to a gene; V was cut back by 5 bases and J by 0 bases. CDR1 and CDR2 from the germline V gene are SNHLY and FYNNEI. This CDR3 spans 16 amino acids. The CDR3 reads CASSSGTGTNTGELFF. In nucleotides, the CDR3 is TGTGCCAGCAGTTCCGGGACAGGCACGAACACCGGGGAGCTGTTTTTT.

The chain has TRBV20-1 and TRBJ1-5; possible D gene TRBD1, 6 bases. Trimming stripped 2 bases from V and 3 bases from J, with 14 bases between. CDR1 DFQATT and CDR2 SNEGSKA come from the germline V gene (reference sequence). There are 15 residues in the CDR3. The CDR3 DNA follows: TGCAGTGCTAGATCCCGGGGGCCGAACAATCAGCCCCAGCATTTT. Its translation is CSARSRGPNNQPQHF.

A few counts support this clonotype. The gene calls are TRBV20-1 and TRBJ2-3; 9 nucleotides match TRBD1. Germline V gene lookup returns CDR1 DFQATT and CDR2 SNEGSKA (reference sequence). The V and J ends lost 6 bases and 5 bases, in that order; junction bases with no gene match: 3. The CDR3 is 12 amino acids. As DNA, the CDR3 is TGCAGTGCGCGGACAGGGGTAGATACGCAGTATTTT. Protein: CSARTGVDTQYF.

This clonotype was found many times. V and J are TRBV12-3 or TRBV12-4 and TRBJ2-1, with a possible D match to TRBD2 (6 bases). The CDR3 loop spans 13 amino acids. The V end lost 5 bases, the J end lost 13 bases, and 18 bases lay between the germline ends. CDR3 region: CASSPPPGLRQFF. For the CDR3, the DNA is TGTGCCAGCAGTCCACCTCCGGGACTGAGACAGTTCTTC.

In this sample, this clonotype turned up many times. The chain recombines TRBV6-5 with TRBJ2-1; either TRBD1 or TRBD2 may supply D (6 bases each). Germline V lookup: CDR1 MNHEY, CDR2 SVGAGI. There are 19 residues in the CDR3. V was trimmed by 2 bases and J by 8 bases, leaving 28 bases between them. In DNA, the CDR3 is TGTGCCAGCAGTTACCCAAAGGGGGGAGACGTGCGGGTTAACTATGAGCAGTTCTTC. The encoded protein is CASSYPKGGDVRVNYEQFF.